One sample yielded the 29 T cell receptor beta chains listed below, sequenced in a study of blood T cells in healthy people across ages. A J-beta primer mix and a sample-barcoded 5' primer were used in a second PCR of roughly 6 to 11 cycles. TCRdb reprocessed the 5' RACE reads via MiXCR and lists one record per CDR3 protein. The sample lists around 780,000 distinct CDR3 sequences, roughly 24% occurring once. The same sample was also used in a study of T cells of mothers and their children.

The specimen was blood. These receptors were obtained from a boy aged 5-17 years in good health.

The chain employs TRBV12-3 or TRBV12-4 and TRBJ1-2, with 8 bases lining up with TRBD1. The CDR3 contains 14 residues. V was clipped by 5 bases and J by 4 bases; unmatched bases: 6. CDR3 amino acids: CASSLGTGIYGYTF. The DNA for the CDR3 is TGTGCCAGCAGTCTGGGGACAGGAATCTATGGCTACACCTTC.

This chain uses TRBV7-9 with TRBJ2-7, with D possibly called TRBD1 or TRBD2 (5 bases each). From germline, CDR1 is SEHNR and CDR2 FQNEAQ (reference sequence). The CDR3 extends over 13 amino acids. Trimming shortened V by 10 bases and J by 6 bases, and 19 bases separated the two germline ends. CDR3 sequence (DNA): TGTGCCACACGGGACCCGGGGACCTCCGAGCAGTACTTC. This sequence encodes CATRDPGTSEQYF.

This clonotype was counted between two and nine times. The chain recombines TRBV14 with TRBJ2-5; TRBD2 might be the D (6 bases). CDR1 and CDR2 (germline): SGHDN, FVKESK. V was pared by 4 bases and J by 5 bases, with 17 bases between. The CDR3 totals 15 residues. The CDR3 region has the DNA TGTGCCAGCAGCCCCCGGAGGGCGTCCGCGGAGACCCAGTACTTC. Residues: CASSPRRASAETQYF. The full variable domain, completed using reference TRBV14 and TRBJ2-5, is EAGVTQFPSHSVIEKGQTVTLRCDPISGHDNLYWYRRVMGKEIKFLLHFVKESKQDESGMPNNRFLAERTGGTYSTLKVQPAELEDSGVYFCASSPRRASAETQYFGPGTRLLVL.

This clonotype turned up a few times. The chain has TRBV6-1 and TRBJ2-7, with 7 bases that match TRBD1. The CDR3 runs 14 residues. The germline gives CDR1 MNHNS, CDR2 SASEGT. V lost 6 bases to trimming and J lost 3 bases; unmatched junction nucleotides: 8. CDR3 nucleotide sequence: TGTGCCAGCAGGGACAGACAGGGAATCTACGAGCAGTACTTC. Translation: CASRDRQGIYEQYF.

This rearrangement joins TRBV7-9 to TRBJ2-5; D perhaps matches TRBD1 (7 bases). The V end lost 5 bases, the J end lost 1 base, and 14 bases lay between the germline ends. Germline V gene lookup returns CDR1 SEHNR and CDR2 FQNEAQ (reference sequence). The CDR3 sequence is 15 residues long. CDR3 sequence (DNA): TGTGCCAGCAGCGAAGTGCAGGGGGGCCAAGAGACCCAGTACTTC. This translates into CASSEVQGGQETQYF.

This sequence joins TRBV7-9 and TRBJ2-7, with 8 bases lining up with TRBD1. Germline CDR1 reads SEHNR; CDR2 reads FQNEAQ (reference sequence). The CDR3 runs 15 residues. V was clipped by 5 bases and J by 6 bases; unmatched bases: 12. CDR3 coding DNA: TGTGCCAGCAGCCCCCCGGGCAGGGGGCTCCCCGAGCAGTACTTC. It yields the protein CASSPPGRGLPEQYF.

This clonotype was counted a few times. This chain uses TRBV12-3 or TRBV12-4 with TRBJ2-7; D is possibly TRBD2 (5 bases). Trimming left V 8 bases short and J 5 bases short, with 16 bases between. This CDR3 comprises 13 residues. The CDR3, as DNA: TGTGCCAGCCGGGATAATAGAGGAAACGAGCAGTACTTC. Encoded protein: CASRDNRGNEQYF.

This clonotype appeared a few times. The chain links TRBV20-1 to TRBJ2-4, with 8 positions matching TRBD1. CDR1 DFQATT and CDR2 SNEGSKA come from the germline V gene (reference sequence). The CDR3 is 13 residues long. The junction had 5 bases not matched to a gene; V was cut back by 6 bases and J by 4 bases. The CDR3 DNA reads TGCAGTGCCGGGACAGGCCTAAAAAACATTCAGTACTTC. Protein product: CSAGTGLKNIQYF.

Only a few counts were recorded for this clonotype. V and J are TRBV18 and TRBJ2-7, with D possibly TRBD1 on 7 matching bases. Per germline, CDR1 KGHSH and CDR2 LQKENI. This CDR3 comprises 13 residues. V lost 5 bases, J lost 1 base, and 9 bases lay in between. Written as DNA, the CDR3 is TGTGCCAGCTCAGCGGGACAGTCCTACGAGCAGTACTTC. Its protein product is CASSAGQSYEQYF. Supplemented by reference TRBV18 and TRBJ2-7, the full variable domain reads NAGVMQNPRHLVRRRGQEARLRCSPMKGHSHVYWYRQLPEEGLKFMVYLQKENIIDESGMPKERFSAEFPKEGPSILRIQQVVRGDSAAYFCASSAGQSYEQYFGPGTRLTVT.

A single count supports this clonotype. Germline and junction disagree at one end, which may indicate a read error. V usage is TRBV30 and J usage is TRBJ2-7, with 14 nucleotides matching TRBD2. CDR3 length equals 15 residues. Germline assignment: CDR1 GTSNPN and CDR2 SVGIG (reference sequence). CDR3 residues: CTWKGLAGESYEQYF. DNA of the CDR3: TGTACCTGGAAGGGACTAGCGGGGGAGTCCTACGAGCAGTACTTC.

About this clonotype itself: A read error may produce the germline difference seen at one junction end. This chain uses TRBV3-1 with TRBJ2-7, with D tentatively TRBD1 or TRBD2 (5 bases each). This CDR3 has 14 residues. Germline-derived CDR1 and CDR2 are LGHDT and YNNKEL (reference sequence). The CDR3 loop reads CAGSQNRDDYEQYF. In DNA form, the CDR3 reads TGTGCCGGCAGCCAGAACCGGGACGACTACGAGCAGTACTTC.

This clonotype was recorded a few times. The CDR3 nucleotides read TGTGCCAGCAGCAGGACAGGGGGGAAAGAGACCCAGTACTTC. It codes for CASSRTGGKETQYF. V gene TRBV5-5 combines with J gene TRBJ2-5; 10 bases agree with TRBD1. Trimming at V came to 4 bases and at J to 3 bases, leaving 3 bases not matched to a gene. In germline, CDR1 is SGHKS, CDR2 YYEKEE (reference sequence). The CDR3 runs 14 residues.

V is TRBV25-1 and J is TRBJ2-3; D might be TRBD1 (5 bases). Germline assignment: CDR1 MGHDK and CDR2 SYGVNS. Trimming stripped 4 bases from V and 6 bases from J, with 14 bases between. The CDR3 is made up of 14 amino acids. The CDR3 reads CASSAPLGVDTQYF. CDR3 bases: TGTGCCAGCAGTGCTCCCCTAGGGGTGGATACGCAGTATTTT.

This clonotype was recorded a few times. The genes are TRBV7-9 and TRBJ1-5; no firm D call. CDR1 and CDR2 (germline): SEHNR, FQNEAQ (reference sequence). The CDR3 is 15 residues long. Deletions cut 5 bases from V and 0 bases from J, with 11 bases between. The CDR3 DNA reads TGTGCCAGCAGCGGACCATCAGGTAGCAATCAGCCCCAGCATTTT. Its protein product is CASSGPSGSNQPQHF.

The chain links TRBV7-2 to TRBJ2-3, with D maybe TRBD2 (6 bases). V was cut by 7 bases and J by 1 base, with 21 bases left in between. The CDR3 runs 17 residues. CDR1 and CDR2 (germline): SGHTA, FQGNSA. CDR3 DNA sequence: TGTGCCAGCACCCCCCGGTGGGGAGGACTCCGCACAGATACGCAGTATTTT. Translating it yields CASTPRWGGLRTDTQYF.

The rearrangement uses TRBV5-1 and TRBJ1-5, with a possible D match to TRBD1 (5 bases). There are 13 residues in the CDR3. In germline, CDR1 is SGHRS, CDR2 YFSETQ. Between the trimmed V and J ends, which lost 4 bases and 3 bases, there was a span of 8 bases. The DNA for the CDR3 is TGCGCCAGCAGCCGACAGCCCAATCAGCCCCAGCATTTT. As protein: CASSRQPNQPQHF. The full variable domain, with the rest looked up from reference TRBV5-1 and TRBJ1-5, is KAGVTQTPRYLIKTRGQQVTLSCSPISGHRSVSWYQQTPGQGLQFLFEYFSETQRNKGNFPGRFSGRQFSNSRSEMNVSTLELGDSALYLCASSRQPNQPQHFGDGTRLSIL.

The genes are TRBV7-9 and TRBJ2-7; tentatively, D is TRBD1 (5 bases). Trimming pared 2 bases from V and 5 bases from J, leaving 16 bases between. Germline values: CDR1 SEHNR, CDR2 FQNEAQ (reference sequence). CDR3 length: 15 residues. The CDR3 loop is CASSLTSTIRDEQYF. DNA for the CDR3: TGTGCCAGCAGCTTAACGTCAACCATCAGGGACGAGCAGTACTTC.

In its sample, this clonotype was seen many times. The J gene is TRBJ2-5, the V gene TRBV7-3; a possible D gene is TRBD2 (6 bases). The better agreement between TRBJ2-1 and the DNA end casts doubt on the J call. CDR3 size: 13 residues. The V gene's germline CDR1 is SGHTA and CDR2 FQGTGA. The CDR3 loop is CAGVAGTYNEQFF. CDR3 sequence (DNA): TGTGCCGGTGTGGCGGGGACTTACAATGAGCAGTTCTTC.

This clonotype was found a few times. This chain joins TRBV10-3 and TRBJ2-7, with 8 bases identical to TRBD2. The CDR3 contains 16 residues. Germline assignment: CDR1 ENHRY and CDR2 SYGVKD. Trimming at V came to 3 bases and at J to 7 bases, leaving 14 bases not matched to a gene. The CDR3 spells CAISDSIGGATGEQYF. The CDR3 nucleotides read TGTGCCATCAGTGACTCAATCGGGGGGGCGACGGGTGAGCAGTACTTC.

In its sample, this clonotype was seen many times. The chain combines TRBV5-1 with TRBJ2-5; D remains ambiguous. Germline V lookup: CDR1 SGHRS, CDR2 YFSETQ. This CDR3 region has 14 residues. V lost 0 bases and J 0 bases, leaving 6 bases between the germline ends. This chain's CDR3 is CASSLDRDQETQYF. The CDR3 coding sequence is TGCGCCAGCAGCTTGGATCGGGACCAAGAGACCCAGTACTTC.

This chain joins TRBV21-1 and TRBJ1-2; no DNA check was done on the table's D call, TRBD1. TRBV21-1 corresponds to a pseudogene. The CDR3 loop spans 13 amino acids. The CDR3 loop is CASSKGRGDGYTF. Here the CDR3 DNA reads TGTGCCAGCAGCAAAGGCAGGGGTGATGGCTACACCTTC.

The chain carries TRBV12-3 or TRBV12-4 and TRBJ2-5; 8 nucleotides align to TRBD2. The CDR3 is 16 residues long. V shed 0 bases and J 1 base; nucleotides not matched to a gene: 4. In DNA, the CDR3 is TGTGCCAGCAGTTTAGCCAAGCGGGGGACCCAAGAGACCCAGTACTTC. Protein sequence: CASSLAKRGTQETQYF.

This chain connects TRBV29-1 to TRBJ2-7; 7 nucleotides agree with TRBD2. V lost 6 bases and J lost 3; bases outside the gene matches: 5. This CDR3 comprises 12 residues. Germline V CDR1 and CDR2: SQVTM, ANQGSEA. This chain's CDR3 is CSVGLGNYEQYF. The CDR3 DNA reads TGCAGCGTCGGACTAGGGAACTACGAGCAGTACTTC.

This clonotype has a count of ten or more. This chain joins TRBV5-1 and TRBJ2-5; D is undetermined. The CDR3 sequence is 12 residues long. Trimming pared 2 bases from V and 0 bases from J, leaving 2 bases between. The germline CDR1 and CDR2 sequences are SGHRS and YFSETQ. Here the CDR3 reads CASSLYQETQYF. The CDR3 DNA is TGCGCCAGCAGCTTATACCAAGAGACCCAGTACTTC.

The CDR3 spells CASSPGDTLYEQYF. The DNA of the CDR3 is TGTGCCAGCAGTCCCGGGGACACGTTATACGAGCAGTACTTC. J is TRBJ2-5 and V is TRBV12-3 or TRBV12-4, with D possibly being TRBD1 (6 bases). The J call may be faulty, since TRBJ2-7 better matches the DNA end. This CDR3 has 14 amino acids.

J is TRBJ2-1 and V is TRBV7-6; D is ambiguous. The germline CDR1 and CDR2 sequences are SGHVS and FNYEAQ. V lost 5 bases and J lost 5, with 10 bases in between. The length of the CDR3 is 13 residues. The CDR3: CASSPRLNNEQFF. In nucleotides, the CDR3 is TGTGCCAGCAGCCCCCGGCTGAACAATGAGCAGTTCTTC.

The V and J genes are TRBV6-7 and TRBJ2-5; D remains unclear. TRBV6-7 is assigned to the ORF class and has an uncertain function. The CDR3 has 13 amino acids. Trimming cost V 10 bases and J 2 bases, with 14 bases left between them. CDR3 nucleotides: TGTGCCAACAATCCTAGGCATCAAGAGACCCAGTACTTC. Protein: CANNPRHQETQYF.

This chain connects TRBV5-1 to TRBJ2-5; 10 positions match TRBD1. Germline CDR1 is SGHRS and CDR2 is YFSETQ. J gave up 3 bases and V 4 bases, and 6 bases lay outside the gene matches. This CDR3 region has 15 residues. The CDR3 loop is CASSDRDRGEETQYF. The CDR3 region has the DNA TGCGCCAGCAGCGACCGGGACAGGGGAGAAGAGACCCAGTACTTC.

The gene calls are TRBV9 and TRBJ1-3, with no clear D. Germline-derived CDR1 and CDR2 are SGDLS and YYNGEE. CDR3 length equals 14 residues. With 0 bases removed from V and 4 bases from J, the gap between germline ends came to 8 bases. CDR3 in amino acids: CASSVVPIGNTIYF. The CDR3 DNA reads TGTGCCAGCAGCGTAGTTCCCATCGGAAACACCATATATTTT.